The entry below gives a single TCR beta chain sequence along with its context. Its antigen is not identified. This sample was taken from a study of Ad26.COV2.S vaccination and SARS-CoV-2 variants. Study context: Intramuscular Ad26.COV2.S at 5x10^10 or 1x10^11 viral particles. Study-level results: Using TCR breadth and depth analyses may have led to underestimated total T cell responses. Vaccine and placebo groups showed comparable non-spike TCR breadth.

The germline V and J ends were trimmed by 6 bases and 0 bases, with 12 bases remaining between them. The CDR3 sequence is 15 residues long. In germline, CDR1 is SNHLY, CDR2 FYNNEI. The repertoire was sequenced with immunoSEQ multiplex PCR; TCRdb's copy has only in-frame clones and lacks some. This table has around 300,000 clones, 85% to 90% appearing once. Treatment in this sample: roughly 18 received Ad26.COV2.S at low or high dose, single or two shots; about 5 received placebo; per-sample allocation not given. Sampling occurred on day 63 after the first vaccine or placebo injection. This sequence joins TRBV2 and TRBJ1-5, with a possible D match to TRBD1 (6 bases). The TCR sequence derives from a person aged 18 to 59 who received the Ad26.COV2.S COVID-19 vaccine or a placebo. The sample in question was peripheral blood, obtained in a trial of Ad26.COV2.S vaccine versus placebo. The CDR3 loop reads CASSIGQLSNQPQHF. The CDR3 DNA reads TGTGCCAGCAGCATAGGACAGCTTAGCAATCAGCCCCAGCATTTT.